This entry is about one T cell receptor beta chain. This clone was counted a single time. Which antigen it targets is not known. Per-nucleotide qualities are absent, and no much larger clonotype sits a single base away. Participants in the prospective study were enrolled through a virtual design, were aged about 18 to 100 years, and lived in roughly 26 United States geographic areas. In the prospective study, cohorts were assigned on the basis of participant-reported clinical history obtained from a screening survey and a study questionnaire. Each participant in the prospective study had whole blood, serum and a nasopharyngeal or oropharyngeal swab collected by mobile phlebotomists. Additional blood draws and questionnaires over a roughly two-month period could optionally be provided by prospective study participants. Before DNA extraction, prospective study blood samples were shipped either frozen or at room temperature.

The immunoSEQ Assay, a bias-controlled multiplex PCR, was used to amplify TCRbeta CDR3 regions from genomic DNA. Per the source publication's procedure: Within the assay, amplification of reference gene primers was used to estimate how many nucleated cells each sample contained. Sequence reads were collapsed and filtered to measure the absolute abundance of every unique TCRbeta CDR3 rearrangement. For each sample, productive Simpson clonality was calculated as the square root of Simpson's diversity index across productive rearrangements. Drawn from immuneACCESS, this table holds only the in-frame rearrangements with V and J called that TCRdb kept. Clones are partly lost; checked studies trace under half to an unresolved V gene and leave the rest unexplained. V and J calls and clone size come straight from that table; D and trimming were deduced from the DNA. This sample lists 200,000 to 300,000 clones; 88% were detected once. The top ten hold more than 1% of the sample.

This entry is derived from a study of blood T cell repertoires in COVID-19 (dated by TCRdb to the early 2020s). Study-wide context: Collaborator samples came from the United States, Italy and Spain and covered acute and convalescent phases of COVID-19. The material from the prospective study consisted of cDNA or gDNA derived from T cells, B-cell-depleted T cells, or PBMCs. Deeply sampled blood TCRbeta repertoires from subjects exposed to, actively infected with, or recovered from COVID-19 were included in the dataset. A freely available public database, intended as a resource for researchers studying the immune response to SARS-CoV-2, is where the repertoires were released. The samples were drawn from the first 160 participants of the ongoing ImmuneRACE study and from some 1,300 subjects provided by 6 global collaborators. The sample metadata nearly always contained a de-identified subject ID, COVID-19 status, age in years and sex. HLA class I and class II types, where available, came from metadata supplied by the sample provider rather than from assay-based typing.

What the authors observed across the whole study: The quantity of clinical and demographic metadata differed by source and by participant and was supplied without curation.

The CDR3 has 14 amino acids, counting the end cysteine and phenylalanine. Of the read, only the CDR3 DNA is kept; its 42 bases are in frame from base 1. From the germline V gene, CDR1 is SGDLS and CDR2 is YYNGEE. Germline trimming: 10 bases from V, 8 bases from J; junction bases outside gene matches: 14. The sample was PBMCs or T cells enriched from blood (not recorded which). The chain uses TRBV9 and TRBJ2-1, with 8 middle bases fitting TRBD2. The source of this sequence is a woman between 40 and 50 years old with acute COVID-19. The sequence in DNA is TGTGCCTGCAACCGGGAGGGAGGGATCGATGAGCAGTTCTTC. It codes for CACNREGGIDEQFF. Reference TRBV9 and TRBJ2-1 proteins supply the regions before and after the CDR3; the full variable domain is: DSGVTQTPKHLITATGQRVTLRCSPRSGDLSVYWYQQSLDQGLQFLIQYYNGEERAKGNILERFSAQQFPDLHSELNLSSLELGDSALYFCACNREGGIDEQFFGPGTRLTVL.